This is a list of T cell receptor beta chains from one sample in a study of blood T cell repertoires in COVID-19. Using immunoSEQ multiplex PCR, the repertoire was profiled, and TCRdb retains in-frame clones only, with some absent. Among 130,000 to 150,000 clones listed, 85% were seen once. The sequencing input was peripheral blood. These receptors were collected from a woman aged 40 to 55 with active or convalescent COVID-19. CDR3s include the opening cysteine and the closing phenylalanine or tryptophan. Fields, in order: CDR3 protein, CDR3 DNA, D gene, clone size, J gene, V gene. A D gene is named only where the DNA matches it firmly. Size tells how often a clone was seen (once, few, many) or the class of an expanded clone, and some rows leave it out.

CDR3aa: CATSRDQLSGRSEQYF; CDR3nt: TGTGCCACCAGCAGAGATCAGCTTAGCGGGAGGTCCGAGCAGTACTTC; d_gene: TRBD2; abundance: once; j_gene: TRBJ2-7; v_gene: TRBV15
CDR3aa: CASSLSGGAREKLFF; CDR3nt: TGTGCCAGCAGTTTGTCAGGGGGCGCTCGTGAAAAACTGTTTTTT; d_gene: TRBD1; abundance: .; j_gene: TRBJ1-4; v_gene: TRBV28
CDR3aa: CASSRGRGQYF; CDR3nt: TGTGCCAGCAGCCGCGGGAGAGGGCAGTATTTT; d_gene: TRBD2; abundance: .; j_gene: TRBJ2-3; v_gene: TRBV11-3
CDR3aa: CAWNHRDSYQPQHF; CDR3nt: TGTGCCTGGAATCACCGGGACAGCTATCAGCCCCAGCATTTT; d_gene: TRBD1; abundance: .; j_gene: TRBJ1-5; v_gene: TRBV30
CDR3aa: CASTIRDTKLHTDTQYF; CDR3nt: TGTGCCAGCACCATACGGGACACCAAGCTTCACACAGATACGCAGTATTTT; d_gene: .; abundance: .; j_gene: TRBJ2-3; v_gene: TRBV5-6
CDR3aa: CATSNPPFGTRGAGELFF; CDR3nt: TGTGCCACCAGTAACCCCCCCTTCGGGACAAGGGGAGCCGGGGAGCTGTTTTTT; d_gene: .; abundance: few; j_gene: TRBJ2-2; v_gene: TRBV24-1
CDR3aa: CASSPSGTGLYGYTF; CDR3nt: TGTGCCAGCAGCCCTTCTGGGACAGGTCTCTATGGCTACACCTTC; d_gene: TRBD1; abundance: .; j_gene: TRBJ1-2; v_gene: TRBV7-2
CDR3aa: CASSCTNHWWTEAFF; CDR3nt: TGTGCCAGCAGTTGTACAAATCATTGGTGGACTGAAGCTTTCTTT; d_gene: .; abundance: .; j_gene: TRBJ1-1; v_gene: TRBV6-6
CDR3aa: CASRPTQRDTQYF; CDR3nt: TGTGCCAGCAGGCCTACCCAGAGGGATACGCAGTATTTT; d_gene: .; abundance: .; j_gene: TRBJ2-3; v_gene: TRBV7-9
CDR3aa: CASSLVQGNEQYF; CDR3nt: TGTGCCAGCAGCTTGGTACAGGGGAACGAGCAGTACTTC; d_gene: TRBD1; abundance: .; j_gene: TRBJ2-7; v_gene: TRBV5-6
CDR3aa: CASSYTTSGRAFTYEQYF; CDR3nt: TGTGCCAGCAGTTACACGACTAGCGGGAGGGCCTTCACCTACGAGCAGTACTTC; d_gene: TRBD2; abundance: .; j_gene: TRBJ2-7; v_gene: TRBV6-2/TRBV6-3
CDR3aa: CASSLDNSDTQPQHF; CDR3nt: TGCGCCAGCAGCTTAGATAACAGTGACACCCAGCCCCAGCATTTT; d_gene: .; abundance: .; j_gene: TRBJ1-5; v_gene: TRBV4-1
CDR3aa: CASALLTASNQPQHF; CDR3nt: TGTGCCAGCGCCCTCCTGACAGCGAGCAATCAGCCCCAGCATTTT; d_gene: .; abundance: .; j_gene: TRBJ1-5; v_gene: TRBV28
CDR3aa: CSVKKSTGAYEQYF; CDR3nt: TGCAGCGTCAAAAAATCGACAGGGGCCTACGAGCAGTACTTC; d_gene: TRBD1; abundance: .; j_gene: TRBJ2-7; v_gene: TRBV29-1
CDR3aa: CASSRGDRGAGKLFF; CDR3nt: TGTGCCAGCAGCCGTGGGGACAGGGGTGCGGGAAAACTGTTTTTT; d_gene: TRBD1; abundance: .; j_gene: TRBJ1-4; v_gene: TRBV28
CDR3aa: CASSSGQEFTGSGAFF; CDR3nt: TGTGCCAGCAGTTCGGGACAGGAGTTTACCGGGTCAGGGGCTTTCTTT; d_gene: TRBD1; abundance: .; j_gene: TRBJ1-1; v_gene: TRBV27
CDR3aa: CSGRGGSPLHF; CDR3nt: TGCAGTGGTAGAGGCGGATCACCCCTCCACTTT; d_gene: .; abundance: .; j_gene: TRBJ1-6; v_gene: TRBV20-1
CDR3aa: CAISGTGGGGTEAFF; CDR3nt: TGTGCCATCAGTGGGACAGGGGGCGGCGGCACTGAAGCTTTCTTT; d_gene: TRBD1; abundance: .; j_gene: TRBJ1-1; v_gene: TRBV10-3
CDR3aa: CASSPDRPHYTF; CDR3nt: TGTGCCAGCAGCCCGGACAGGCCTCACTACACCTTC; d_gene: TRBD1; abundance: once; j_gene: TRBJ1-2; v_gene: TRBV5-4
CDR3aa: CASSYKDTQYF; CDR3nt: TGTGCCAGCAGTTACAAGGATACGCAGTATTTT; d_gene: .; abundance: .; j_gene: TRBJ2-3; v_gene: TRBV12-3/TRBV12-4
CDR3aa: CASSQTSGAPYEQYF; CDR3nt: TGTGCCAGCAGCCAAACTAGCGGGGCCCCCTACGAGCAGTACTTC; d_gene: TRBD2; abundance: .; j_gene: TRBJ2-7; v_gene: TRBV7-2
CDR3aa: CASRSSRKTSTGELFF; CDR3nt: TGTGCCAGTAGGTCTTCTAGGAAGACGAGCACCGGGGAGCTGTTTTTT; d_gene: .; abundance: .; j_gene: TRBJ2-2; v_gene: TRBV19
CDR3aa: CASSEVTGDPAFF; CDR3nt: TGCGCCAGCAGTGAGGTAACAGGAGACCCGGCTTTCTTT; d_gene: .; abundance: .; j_gene: TRBJ1-1; v_gene: TRBV10-1
CDR3aa: CASSRTSSSGNTIYF; CDR3nt: TGCGCCAGCAGCCGAACCAGTTCCTCTGGAAACACCATATATTTT; d_gene: .; abundance: .; j_gene: TRBJ1-3; v_gene: TRBV4-1
CDR3aa: CASSTLRTGGEGEQYF; CDR3nt: TGTGCCAGCAGTACCCTTCGGACAGGGGGCGAAGGCGAGCAGTACTTC; d_gene: TRBD1; abundance: few; j_gene: TRBJ2-7; v_gene: TRBV6-2/TRBV6-3
CDR3aa: CASRLGGEFGDTQYF; CDR3nt: TGTGCCAGCAGATTGGGAGGAGAGTTCGGGGATACGCAGTATTTT; d_gene: .; abundance: .; j_gene: TRBJ2-3; v_gene: TRBV27
CDR3aa: CASRGQGATEAFF; CDR3nt: TGCGCCAGCAGGGGACAGGGGGCCACTGAAGCTTTCTTT; d_gene: TRBD1; abundance: many; j_gene: TRBJ1-1; v_gene: TRBV10-2
CDR3aa: CASSQGWLVRTYNEQFF; CDR3nt: TGTGCCAGCAGCCAAGGGTGGTTGGTCAGGACCTACAATGAGCAGTTCTTC; d_gene: .; abundance: .; j_gene: TRBJ2-1; v_gene: TRBV14
CDR3aa: CAWSPPGTGFRSPLHF; CDR3nt: TGTGCCTGGAGCCCACCCGGGACAGGGTTTCGATCACCCCTCCACTTT; d_gene: TRBD1; abundance: .; j_gene: TRBJ1-6; v_gene: TRBV30
CDR3aa: CASSDAGRSGTGELFF; CDR3nt: TGTGCCAGCAGCGACGCGGGACGGTCGGGCACCGGGGAGCTGTTTTTT; d_gene: .; abundance: .; j_gene: TRBJ2-2; v_gene: TRBV11-2
CDR3aa: CASRRSGRNNEQYF; CDR3nt: TGTGCCAGCAGACGAAGCGGGAGAAACAACGAGCAGTACTTC; d_gene: TRBD2; abundance: .; j_gene: TRBJ2-7; v_gene: TRBV6-5